This T cell receptor beta chain was sequenced during a study of quantifying T cell responses using KT2 cells. Study overall: RNA was reverse transcribed with TCR alpha and beta constant-region primers. The second PCR was a qPCR stopped at a predetermined fluorescence threshold.

Each cDNA got a UMI-containing oligo ligated at its 3' end. An equimolar mix of RC1.1 and RC1.2 primed the beta chain across TRBC1 and TRBC2. Each CDR3 protein is one row after TCRdb ran MiXCR on the UMI-ligation and nested PCR reads. The sample includes approximately 54,000 distinct CDR3 sequences, roughly 11% of them seen just once. Germline V lookup: CDR1 SGDLS, CDR2 YYNGEE. Between the trimmed V and J ends, which lost 0 bases and 1 base, there was a span of 14 bases. The CDR3 covers 16 residues. Unfractionated PBMC were spiked with known numbers of KT2 clone cells. Different KT2-to-PBMC ratios were created with a constant PBMC count.

The V and J genes are TRBV9 and TRBJ2-7; possibly TRBD1 or TRBD2 for D (5 bases each). The origin of this receptor is a human donor. Sequencing input: PBMCs spiked with cells of the T cell clone KT2. The CDR3 loop is CASSVGGEIGSYEQYF. In DNA, the CDR3 is TGTGCCAGCAGCGTAGGAGGGGAAATCGGATCCTACGAGCAGTACTTC.